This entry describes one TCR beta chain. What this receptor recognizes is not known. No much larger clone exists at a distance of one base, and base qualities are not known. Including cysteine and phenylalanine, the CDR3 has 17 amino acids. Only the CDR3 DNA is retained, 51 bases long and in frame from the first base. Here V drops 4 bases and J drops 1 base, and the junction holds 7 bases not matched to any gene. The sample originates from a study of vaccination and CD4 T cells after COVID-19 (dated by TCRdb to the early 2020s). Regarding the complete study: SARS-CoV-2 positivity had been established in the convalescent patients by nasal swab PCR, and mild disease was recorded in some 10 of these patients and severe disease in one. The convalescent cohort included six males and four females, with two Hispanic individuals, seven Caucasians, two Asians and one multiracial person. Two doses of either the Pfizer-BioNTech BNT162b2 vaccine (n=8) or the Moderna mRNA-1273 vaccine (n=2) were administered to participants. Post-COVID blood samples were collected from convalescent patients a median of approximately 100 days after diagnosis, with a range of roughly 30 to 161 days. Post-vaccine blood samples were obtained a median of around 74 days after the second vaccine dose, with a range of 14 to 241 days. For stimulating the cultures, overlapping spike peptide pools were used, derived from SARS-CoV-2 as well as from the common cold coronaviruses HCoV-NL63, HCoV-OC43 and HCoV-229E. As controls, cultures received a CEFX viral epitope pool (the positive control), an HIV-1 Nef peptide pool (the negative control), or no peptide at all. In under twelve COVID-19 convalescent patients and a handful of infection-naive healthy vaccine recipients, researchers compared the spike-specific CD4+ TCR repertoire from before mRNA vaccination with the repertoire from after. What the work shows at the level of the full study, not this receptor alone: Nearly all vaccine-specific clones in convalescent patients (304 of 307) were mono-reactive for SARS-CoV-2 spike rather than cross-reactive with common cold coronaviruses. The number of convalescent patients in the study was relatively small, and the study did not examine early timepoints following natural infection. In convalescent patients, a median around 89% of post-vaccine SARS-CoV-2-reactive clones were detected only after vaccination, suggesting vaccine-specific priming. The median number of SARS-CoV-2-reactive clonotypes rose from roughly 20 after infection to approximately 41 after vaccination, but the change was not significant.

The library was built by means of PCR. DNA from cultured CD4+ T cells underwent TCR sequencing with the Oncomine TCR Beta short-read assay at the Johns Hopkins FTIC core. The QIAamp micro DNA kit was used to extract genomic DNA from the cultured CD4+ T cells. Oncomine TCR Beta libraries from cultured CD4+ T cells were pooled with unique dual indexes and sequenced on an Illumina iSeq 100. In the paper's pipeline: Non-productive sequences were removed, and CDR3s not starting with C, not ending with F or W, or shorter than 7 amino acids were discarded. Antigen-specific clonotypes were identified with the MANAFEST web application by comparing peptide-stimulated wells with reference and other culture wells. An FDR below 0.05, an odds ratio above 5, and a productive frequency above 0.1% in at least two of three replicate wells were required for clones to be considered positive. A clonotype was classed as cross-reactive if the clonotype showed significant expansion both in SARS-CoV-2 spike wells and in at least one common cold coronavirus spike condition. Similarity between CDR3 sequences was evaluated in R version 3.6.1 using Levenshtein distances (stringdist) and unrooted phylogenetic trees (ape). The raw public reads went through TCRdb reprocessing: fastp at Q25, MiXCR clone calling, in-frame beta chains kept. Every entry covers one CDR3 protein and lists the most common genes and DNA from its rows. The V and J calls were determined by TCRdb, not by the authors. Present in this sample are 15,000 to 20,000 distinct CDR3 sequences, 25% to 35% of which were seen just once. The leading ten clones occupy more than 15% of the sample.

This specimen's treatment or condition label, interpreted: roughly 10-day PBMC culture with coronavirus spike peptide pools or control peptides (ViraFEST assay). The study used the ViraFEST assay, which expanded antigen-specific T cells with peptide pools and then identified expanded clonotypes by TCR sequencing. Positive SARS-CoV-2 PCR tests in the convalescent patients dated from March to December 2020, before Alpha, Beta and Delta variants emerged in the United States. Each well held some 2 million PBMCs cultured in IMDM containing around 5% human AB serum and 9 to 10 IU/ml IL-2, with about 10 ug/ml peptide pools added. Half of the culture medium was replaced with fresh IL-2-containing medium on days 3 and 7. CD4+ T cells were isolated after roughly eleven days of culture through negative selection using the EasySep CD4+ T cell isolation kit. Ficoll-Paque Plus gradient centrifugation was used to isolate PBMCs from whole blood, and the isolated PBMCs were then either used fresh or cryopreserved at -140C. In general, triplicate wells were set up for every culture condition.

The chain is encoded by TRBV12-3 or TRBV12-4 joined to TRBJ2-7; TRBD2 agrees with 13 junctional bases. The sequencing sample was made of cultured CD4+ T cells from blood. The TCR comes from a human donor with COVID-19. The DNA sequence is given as TGTGCCAGCAGTTCCGGGACTAGCGGGGTCGGTTCCTACGAGCAGTACTTC. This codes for CASSSGTSGVGSYEQYF.